These 32 T cell receptor beta chains came from one sample sequenced in a study of blood T cell repertoires in COVID-19 (dated by TCRdb to 2020 to 2021). Receptors were amplified or captured by the immunoSEQ multiplex PCR assay. TCRdb carries this immuneACCESS record with in-frame sequences only. Its versions omit some clonotypes, under half of them owing to an unresolved V gene in the studies checked, with the rest unexplained. The sample table holds about 99,000 clones, of which less than 90% were seen once. 4.5% to 6% of the sample lies in the top ten. The sequenced material came from peripheral blood. These receptors were obtained from a human donor in a cohort sampled during active COVID-19.

The V call is TRBV9, the J call TRBJ2-2, with TRBD2 identical over 9 bases. This CDR3 comprises 15 residues. The V and J ends lost 1 base and 5 bases, in that order; junction bases with no gene match: 3. Germline loops: CDR1 SGDLS, CDR2 YYNGEE. The CDR3 DNA sequence: TGTGCCAGCAGCGTACGAACTAGCGGGACCGGGGAGCTGTTTTTT. Protein: CASSVRTSGTGELFF.

The rearrangement joins TRBV9 to TRBJ1-6; 8 bases match TRBD1. Trimming removed 3 bases from V and 10 bases from J; junction bases left unmatched: 9. This CDR3 spans 15 amino acids. Per germline, CDR1 SGDLS and CDR2 YYNGEE. CDR3 in DNA: TGTGCCAGCAGCGCCATGGACAGGGTAGGCTCACCCCTCCACTTT. Translation: CASSAMDRVGSPLHF.

V gene TRBV2 combines with J gene TRBJ1-5; D is uncertain. Trimming shortened V by 4 bases and J by 2 bases, and 6 bases separated the two germline ends. The CDR3 contains 13 residues. The germline V gene encodes CDR1 SNHLY and CDR2 FYNNEI. CDR3 region: CASSGQGNQPQHF. CDR3 bases: TGTGCCAGCAGTGGGCAGGGCAATCAGCCCCAGCATTTT. The full variable domain, in which reference TRBV2 and TRBJ1-5 provide the parts outside the CDR3, is EPEVTQTPSHQVTQMGQEVILRCVPISNHLYFYWYRQILGQKVEFLVSFYNNEISEKSEIFDDQFSVERPDGSNFTLKIRSTKLEDSAMYFCASSGQGNQPQHFGDGTRLSIL.

V is TRBV5-1 and J is TRBJ2-5; 7 bases are shared with TRBD1. V lost 3 bases to trimming and J lost 7 bases; unmatched junction nucleotides: 12. The CDR3 loop spans 15 amino acids. CDR1 and CDR2 (germline): SGHRS, YFSETQ. The CDR3 sequence: CASSSQGDPGGTQYF. DNA of the CDR3: TGCGCCAGCAGCTCCCAGGGGGACCCAGGGGGGACCCAGTACTTC.

V is TRBV9 and J is TRBJ2-3, with TRBD2 identical over 15 bases. The V and J ends lost 3 bases and 0 bases, in that order; junction bases with no gene match: 5. This CDR3 spans 18 amino acids. Germline V gene sequence: CDR1 SGDLS, CDR2 YYNGEE. In nucleotides, the CDR3 is TGTGCCAGCAGCGCGGGACTAGCGGGGGGCCCTAGCACAGATACGCAGTATTTT. Translation: CASSAGLAGGPSTDTQYF.

J is TRBJ2-2 and V is TRBV21-1; TRBD2, the table's D call, lacks a check against the DNA. TRBV21-1 is flagged as a pseudogene. The length of the CDR3 is 17 residues. The chain's CDR3 is CASSSSRHGGLVGELFF. The CDR3 nucleotides are TGTGCCAGCAGCTCCTCCCGCCACGGGGGTCTTGTCGGGGAGCTGTTTTTT.

The J gene is TRBJ1-4, the V gene TRBV18; TRBD1 aligns across 8 bases. CDR1 KGHSH and CDR2 LQKENI come from the germline V gene. The CDR3 loop spans 14 amino acids. J lost 7 bases, V lost 1 base, and 2 bases had no gene match. This CDR3 reads CASSPLGQGEKLFF. CDR3 nucleotides: TGTGCCAGCTCACCACTAGGACAGGGTGAAAAACTGTTTTTT.

This chain connects TRBV28 to TRBJ2-5; no firm D call. The CDR3 runs to 13 residues. Germline CDR1 and CDR2: MDHEN and SYDVKM. V was pared by 7 bases and J by 0 bases, with 9 bases between. The DNA of the CDR3 is TGTGCCAGCACAGGAAAGGACCAAGAGACCCAGTACTTC. Translation: CASTGKDQETQYF.

This clone was recorded once. The chain is built from TRBV10-2 and TRBJ2-5, with D perhaps matching TRBD2 (7 bases). Germline V gene lookup returns CDR1 WSHSY and CDR2 SAAADI. CDR3 length: 14 amino acids. Trimming removed 6 bases at V and 4 bases at J, with 15 bases between. CDR3 nucleotide sequence: TGCGCCAGCAGGGGGGGGCTAGGGCCAGAGACCCAGTACTTC. Its translation: CASRGGLGPETQYF.

The chain carries TRBV4-3 and TRBJ2-3; 10 positions match TRBD2. Trimming took 0 bases from V and 4 from J; bases not matched to a gene: 1. The CDR3 extends over 15 amino acids. Per the germline V gene, CDR1 is LGHNA and CDR2 is YSLEER. This CDR3 reads CASSQEAGGPDTQYF. In DNA, the CDR3 is TGCGCCAGCAGCCAAGAAGCGGGGGGGCCAGATACGCAGTATTTT.

V and J are TRBV12-3 or TRBV12-4 and TRBJ2-3; D unresolved. Trimming cost V 8 bases and J 9 bases, with 18 bases left between them. This CDR3 has 13 amino acids. CDR3 nucleotides: TGTGCCAGCGTTAGCTCAATCTTTGAGACGCAGTATTTT. Protein: CASVSSIFETQYF.

The chain uses TRBV6-5 and TRBJ2-3, with TRBD1 matching over 11 bases. This CDR3 is 15 amino acids long. V was clipped by 2 bases and J by 6 bases; unmatched bases: 4. Germline CDR1 reads MNHEY; CDR2 reads SVGAGI. The CDR3 loop reads CASSYGTGGVDTQYF. CDR3 DNA: TGTGCCAGCAGTTACGGGACAGGGGGTGTGGATACGCAGTATTTT.

The chain links TRBV9 to TRBJ2-1; tentative D call: TRBD2 (6 bases). The germline V and J ends were trimmed by 2 bases and 2 bases, with 11 bases remaining between them. This CDR3 has 15 residues. The germline CDR1 and CDR2 sequences are SGDLS and YYNGEE. The CDR3 sequence is CASSVGGRAYNEQFF. CDR3 nucleotide sequence: TGTGCCAGCAGCGTGGGGGGACGGGCCTACAATGAGCAGTTCTTC. Drawing the rest from reference TRBV9 and TRBJ2-1, the complete variable domain is DSGVTQTPKHLITATGQRVTLRCSPRSGDLSVYWYQQSLDQGLQFLIQYYNGEERAKGNILERFSAQQFPDLHSELNLSSLELGDSALYFCASSVGGRAYNEQFFGPGTRLTVL.

The genes are TRBV2 and TRBJ1-1; D is perhaps TRBD1 (5 bases). The length of the CDR3 is 12 residues. V was trimmed by 5 bases and J by 5 bases, leaving 9 bases between them. The V gene's germline CDR1 is SNHLY and CDR2 FYNNEI. CDR3 sequence reads: CASSFQGTEAFF. CDR3 nucleotide sequence: TGTGCCAGCAGTTTTCAGGGAACTGAAGCTTTCTTT.

This clone has more than one count but fewer than ten. V is TRBV6-2 or TRBV6-3 and J is TRBJ1-5, with D perhaps matching TRBD1 (5 bases). In germline, CDR1 is MNHEY, CDR2 SVGEGT. V was pared by 2 bases and J by 0 bases, with 11 bases between. The CDR3 is 16 residues long. CDR3 region: CASSYPPTASNQPQHF. The CDR3 nucleotides read TGTGCCAGCAGTTACCCCCCGACAGCTAGCAATCAGCCCCAGCATTTT.

The chain couples TRBV28 to TRBJ1-5, with D unclear. The CDR3 extends over 14 amino acids. The germline gives CDR1 MDHEN, CDR2 SYDVKM. V lost 5 bases and J 3 bases, leaving 11 bases between the germline ends. The CDR3 reads CASSPHGINQPQHF. Here the CDR3 DNA reads TGTGCCAGCAGTCCCCACGGGATCAATCAGCCCCAGCATTTT.

The J gene is TRBJ2-3, the V gene TRBV29-1, with 7 bases matching TRBD1. This CDR3 contains 18 residues. Germline CDR1 SQVTM, CDR2 ANQGSEA. V was pared by 3 bases and J by 1 base, with 16 bases of the junction left unmatched. The CDR3 DNA reads as TGCAGCGTTGACGGGTCCTTGGGACAGAGAAGACGCACAGATACGCAGTATTTT. Translating gives CSVDGSLGQRRRTDTQYF.

CDR3 loop: CASSFRGGDSGAGVGELFF. The CDR3 DNA sequence: TGTGCCAGCAGTTTCCGAGGGGGCGATAGCGGGGCGGGTGTCGGGGAGCTGTTTTTT. The chain is built from TRBV28 and TRBJ2-2; a weak D match, TRBD2 (8 bases). The CDR3 spans 19 residues. CDR1 is MDHEN, CDR2 SYDVKM, per germline. V dropped 3 bases and J dropped 7 bases, with 27 bases sitting between them.

The V and J genes are TRBV6-6 and TRBJ2-5; 9 bases agree with TRBD2. CDR1 is MNHNY, CDR2 SVGAGI, per germline (reference sequence). This CDR3 has 14 residues. The V segment lost 8 bases and the J segment 5 bases; nucleotides outside the gene matches: 9. The CDR3 sequence is CASLESGRLETQYF. In nucleotides, the CDR3 is TGTGCCAGCCTCGAAAGCGGGAGGTTGGAGACCCAGTACTTC.

V usage is TRBV19 and J usage is TRBJ2-1, with 9 bases that match TRBD2. With 10 bases clipped from V and 7 bases from J, the junction kept 14 bases outside the gene matches. Germline V lookup: CDR1 LNHDA, CDR2 SQIVND (reference sequence). This CDR3 has 15 amino acids. CDR3 region: CATTPLAGVWNEQFF. The CDR3 DNA reads as TGTGCCACCACCCCCTTAGCGGGAGTTTGGAATGAGCAGTTCTTC. The entire variable domain, with the rest obtained from reference TRBV19 and TRBJ2-1, is as follows: DGGITQSPKYLFRKEGQNVTLSCEQNLNHDAMYWYRQDPGQGLRLIYYSQIVNDFQKGDIAEGYSVSREKKESFPLTVTSAQKNPTAFYLCATTPLAGVWNEQFFGPGTRLTVL.

The chain uses TRBV5-4 and TRBJ1-1; D possibly corresponds to TRBD1 (5 bases). The V gene's germline CDR1 is SGHNT and CDR2 YYREEE (reference sequence). Trimming shortened V by 4 bases and J by 6 bases, and 13 bases separated the two germline ends. This CDR3 contains 13 residues. The DNA of the CDR3 is TGTGCCAGCAGCCCCCGGGGGGGAGCTGAAGCTTTCTTT. Its protein product is CASSPRGGAEAFF.

V is TRBV28 and J is TRBJ2-7; no firm D call. This CDR3 is 18 amino acids long. The germline gives CDR1 MDHEN, CDR2 SYDVKM. V shed 4 bases and J shed 0 bases, with 22 bases lying between them. The CDR3 DNA follows: TGTGCCAGCAGTTCTGCAGGTTTCTCTACGAAACCCTCCTACGAGCAGTACTTC. Translating it yields CASSSAGFSTKPSYEQYF. Based on the CDR3 plus reference TRBV28 and TRBJ2-7, the full variable domain is DVKVTQSSRYLVKRTGEKVFLECVQDMDHENMFWYRQDPGLGLRLIYFSYDVKMKEKGDIPEGYSVSREKKERFSLILESASTNQTSMYLCASSSAGFSTKPSYEQYFGPGTRLTVT.

The chain has TRBV7-6 and TRBJ2-7, with 15 bases identical to TRBD2. Germline V CDR1 and CDR2: SGHVS, FNYEAQ. CDR3 length: 17 amino acids. The trim removed 3 bases at V and 0 bases at J, leaving 3 bases unmatched. CDR3 nucleotides: TGTGCCAGCAGCTTGGGGACTAGCGGGGGGAACTCCTACGAGCAGTACTTC. Translation: CASSLGTSGGNSYEQYF.

The chain links TRBV5-4 to TRBJ2-1; D gene uncertain. Germline CDR1 is SGHNT and CDR2 is YYREEE (reference sequence). The CDR3 is 13 amino acids. Between the trimmed V and J ends, which lost 0 bases and 5 bases, there was a span of 6 bases. The CDR3 protein is CASSLGRNNEQFF. The CDR3 DNA reads TGTGCCAGCAGCTTGGGGCGGAACAATGAGCAGTTCTTC.

This clone was seen only once. The chain carries TRBV7-9 and TRBJ1-1; TRBD1 might be the D (5 bases). CDR1 is SEHNR, CDR2 FQNEAQ, per germline (reference sequence). V was shortened by 7 bases and J by 5 bases, with 20 bases between the two germline ends. This CDR3 has 15 residues. The DNA of the CDR3 is TGTGCCAGCAACCCTAGACGGGCAGGGAAGACTGAAGCTTTCTTT. Translated: CASNPRRAGKTEAFF.

In its sample, this clone was seen once. The rearrangement joins TRBV6-5 to TRBJ2-1, with 12 bases lining up with TRBD2. Germline-derived CDR1 and CDR2 are MNHEY and SVGAGI. The CDR3 has 15 residues. V lost 8 bases and J lost 3; bases outside the gene matches: 5. The CDR3 region has the DNA TGTGCCAGCTCCAGACTAGCGGGGGACTACAATGAGCAGTTCTTC. Protein product: CASSRLAGDYNEQFF.

The chain couples TRBV7-2 to TRBJ1-4, with D maybe TRBD1 (5 bases). There are 13 residues in the CDR3. V lost 5 bases to trimming and J lost 3 bases, with 7 bases between them. The germline CDR1 and CDR2 sequences are SGHTA and FQGNSA. CDR3 coding DNA: TGTGCCAGCAGCCAGGGTGCTAATGAAAAACTGTTTTTT. This gives the protein CASSQGANEKLFF.

The chain recombines TRBV7-2 with TRBJ2-5; tentatively, D is TRBD1 (6 bases). This CDR3 region has 15 residues. The germline V gene encodes CDR1 SGHTA and CDR2 FQGNSA. V lost 6 bases to trimming and J lost 0 bases, with 14 bases between them. Written as DNA, the CDR3 is TGTGCCAGCAGGACACCGGGACACAACCAAGAGACCCAGTACTTC. Amino acid sequence: CASRTPGHNQETQYF.

The chain joins TRBV10-2 to TRBJ2-3, with a tentative D call TRBD2 (7 bases). Between the trimmed V and J ends, which lost 11 bases and 2 bases, there was a span of 20 bases. Germline-derived CDR1 and CDR2 are WSHSY and SAAADI. The CDR3 sequence is 15 residues long. The CDR3 DNA reads TGCGCCGCAACGGGGGGCAGCCATGACACAGATACGCAGTATTTT. Protein: CAATGGSHDTDTQYF.

The V gene is TRBV5-1, the J gene TRBJ2-3, with D possibly TRBD1 on 5 matching bases. V shed 3 bases and J shed 6 bases, with 17 bases lying between them. The germline V gene encodes CDR1 SGHRS and CDR2 YFSETQ. The length of the CDR3 is 15 residues. CDR3 region: CASSSSPTRVDTQYF. In nucleotides, the CDR3 is TGCGCCAGCAGCTCCTCCCCGACCAGGGTGGATACGCAGTATTTT.

This sequence joins TRBV28 and TRBJ2-1; 12 bases are shared with TRBD2. Germline loops: CDR1 MDHEN, CDR2 SYDVKM. There are 21 residues in the CDR3. V was clipped by 2 bases and J by 0 bases; unmatched bases: 14. The CDR3, as DNA: TGTGCCAGCAGTTTACACATCCTAGCGGGGGGGTCCCCAAGCTCCTACAATGAGCAGTTCTTC. This gives the protein CASSLHILAGGSPSSYNEQFF.

V usage is TRBV28 and J usage is TRBJ1-4; no reliable D call. Germline CDR1 MDHEN, CDR2 SYDVKM. The CDR3 is 14 residues long. The V and J ends lost 5 bases and 8 bases respectively, with 15 bases between them. The CDR3 nucleotides are TGTGCCAGCAGTCTGTCCAAGCTCGTAGAAAAACTGTTTTTT. It translates to CASSLSKLVEKLFF.